This TCR beta chain was recorded in a study of blood T cell repertoires in COVID-19. Study as a whole: Sample material is recorded as cDNA or gDNA derived from T cells, B-cell-depleted T cells, or PBMCs.

Participant reports of clinical history set cohort assignment. The assay was immunoSEQ multiplex PCR, and TCRdb's table has in-frame clones only and misses some. Here the sample spans approximately 250,000 clones, around 80% being singletons. This receptor was identified in a man aged 30 to 45 with acute COVID-19. Source material: PBMCs or T cells enriched from blood (not recorded which).

The CDR3 DNA sequence: TGTGCCAGTAGGAAAGGGGGCCCCTATGGCTACACCTTC. This codes for CASRKGGPYGYTF. V usage is TRBV19 and J usage is TRBJ1-2, with 7 bases fitting TRBD1. V trimming: 6 bases; J trimming: 4 bases; junction bases outside the gene matches: 5. This CDR3 is 13 amino acids long. Germline V lookup: CDR1 LNHDA, CDR2 SQIVND (reference sequence).